These T cell receptor beta chains were read from a single sample in a study of T cell clusters in autoimmune cytopenias. TCRdb re-analyzed the multiplex PCR reads; it lists each CDR3 protein once, without DNA. The table for this sample gives 8,500 to 14,000 distinct CDR3 sequences. The sample also formed part of further work on T cell repertoires in aging, cancer and after chemotherapy.

The sequenced material came from peripheral blood. The receptors come from a human donor in good health. Each CDR3 is given with its conserved first and last residue. Not every row has a clone size; where given, it reads once, few, many or a size class.

v_gene	abundance	j_gene	CDR3aa
TRBV4-2	NA	TRBJ2-1	CASSQDSVRDSHYNEQFF
TRBV12-3/TRBV12-4	NA	TRBJ2-7	CASSLGTSPYEQYF
TRBV18	medium-sized	TRBJ2-1	CASSLRADNEQFF
TRBV6-1	NA	TRBJ1-1	CASSDGPPGSETEAFF
TRBV5-1	NA	TRBJ2-2	CASSLTLANTGELFF
TRBV6-5	NA	TRBJ1-3	CASSWDRGNTIYF
TRBV27	NA	TRBJ2-7	CASSRSTGAYEQYF
TRBV5-1	NA	TRBJ1-2	CASSPRQVLTNYGYTF
TRBV7-2	NA	TRBJ2-7	CATLVAGGPHEQYF
TRBV5-6	NA	TRBJ2-7	CASSLRTGLLEQYF
TRBV5-4	NA	TRBJ1-5	CASSLGGPNQPQHF
TRBV29-1	NA	TRBJ2-7	CSVEGGQGTYEQYF
TRBV20-1	NA	TRBJ1-2	CSARNRDYGYTF
TRBV6-6	NA	TRBJ2-2	CASSGLAGGPGTGELFF
TRBV5-1	NA	TRBJ1-5	CASSADSLGNQPQHF
TRBV19	NA	TRBJ1-6	CASSTGQNNSPLHF
TRBV7-6	medium-sized	TRBJ1-6	CASSLSDLKPLHF
TRBV19	medium-sized	TRBJ1-4	CASSMKGFNEKLFF
TRBV6-2/TRBV6-3	NA	TRBJ2-7	CASSSIRPEQYF
TRBV12-3/TRBV12-4	NA	TRBJ2-2	CASSPRTAYTGELFF
TRBV29-1	medium-sized	TRBJ2-1	CSVEDQGGEQFF
TRBV13	NA	TRBJ1-2	CASSRDRGQGYTF
TRBV14	NA	TRBJ2-1	CASSQYTRNEQFF
TRBV6-5	medium-sized	TRBJ2-3	CASRDKLIGTDTQYF
TRBV6-5	NA	TRBJ2-5	CASSTEEQETQYF